This T cell receptor beta chain was documented in a study of cytomegalovirus exposure and HLA in healthy donors. This CDR3 is built from 14 residues. Germline assignment: CDR1 LGHNT and CDR2 FRNRAP. The ends were cut back, 0 bases at V and 4 bases at J, with 9 bases in the middle. PCR involved 60 Vbeta and 13 Jbeta primers. TCRdb's copy holds only in-frame clones and misses some; the assay was immunoSEQ multiplex PCR. The sample carries some 65,000 clones, approximately 60% recorded once. Of note for this clone: As yet, its antigen is unknown.

Study-level points and caveats: Later analysis identified a missense DCLRE1C variant that was linked to TCR beta V- and J-gene trimming. The study carried out a later analysis of TCR beta sequences. It associated roughly 17,000 of them with specific HLA alleles at a false discovery rate of 0.05.

Sequencing was carried out using PBMCs. J is TRBJ1-1 and V is TRBV12-5; no firm D call. The clonotype was recovered from a man in his thirties or forties in good health and CMV-seronegative. Here the CDR3 reads CASGLVAAGTEAFF. Here the CDR3 DNA reads TGTGCTAGTGGTTTGGTAGCGGCGGGCACTGAAGCTTTCTTT.